This TCR beta chain originates from a study of human T cells and chemical hapten exposure. Study background: Sensitization employed 2% DPC on approximately 2 cm by approximately 2 cm of upper inner arm skin. Among samples, TCR yields varied mainly because of small differences in pooled library volume.

TCRdb analysed the RACE reads with MiXCR anew, one entry per CDR3 protein. Found here are under 200,000 distinct CDR3 sequences, about 27% of them singletons; the top ten hold roughly 2%. As for time point: patch test 3, about 24 weeks after DPC sensitization. The treatment here: therapeutic diphenylcyclopropenone sensitization with weekly scalp DPC. Whole blood, unfractionated, served as the material for total RNA extraction. CDR1 is SGHKS, CDR2 YYEKEE, per germline (reference sequence). J gave up 8 bases and V 4 bases, and 10 bases lay outside the gene matches. This CDR3 has 14 amino acids. This receptor was identified in a woman aged 18-30 years with alopecia areata. Some clones in this sample may be carry-over from other donors' samples. The chain combines TRBV5-5 with TRBJ1-2, with TRBD1 matching over 8 bases. The input for sequencing was whole blood, taken in connection with sensitization to the hapten diphenylcyclopropenone (DPC). As DNA, the CDR3 is TGTGCCAGCAGCCTCCGGCGGACAGGGCGAGGCTACACCTTC. As protein: CASSLRRTGRGYTF. Based on the CDR3 plus reference TRBV5-5 and TRBJ1-2, the full variable domain is DAGVTQSPTHLIKTRGQQVTLRCSPISGHKSVSWYQQVLGQGPQFIFQYYEKEERGRGNFPDRFSARQFPNYSSELNVNALLLGDSALYLCASSLRRTGRGYTFGSGTRLTVV.